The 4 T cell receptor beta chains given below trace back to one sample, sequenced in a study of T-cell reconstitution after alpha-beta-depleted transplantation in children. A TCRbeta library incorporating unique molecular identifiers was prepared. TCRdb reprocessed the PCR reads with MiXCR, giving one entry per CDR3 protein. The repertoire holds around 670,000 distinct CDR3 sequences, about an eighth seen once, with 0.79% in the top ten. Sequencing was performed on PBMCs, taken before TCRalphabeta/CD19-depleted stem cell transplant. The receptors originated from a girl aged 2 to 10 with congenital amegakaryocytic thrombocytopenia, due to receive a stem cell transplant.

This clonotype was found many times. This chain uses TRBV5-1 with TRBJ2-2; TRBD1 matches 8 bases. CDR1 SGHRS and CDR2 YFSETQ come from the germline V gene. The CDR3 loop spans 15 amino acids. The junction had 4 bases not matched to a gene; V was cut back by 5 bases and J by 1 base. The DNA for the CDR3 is TGCGCCAGCAGGCGGACAGGGTTGAACACCGGGGAGCTGTTTTTT. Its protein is CASRRTGLNTGELFF.

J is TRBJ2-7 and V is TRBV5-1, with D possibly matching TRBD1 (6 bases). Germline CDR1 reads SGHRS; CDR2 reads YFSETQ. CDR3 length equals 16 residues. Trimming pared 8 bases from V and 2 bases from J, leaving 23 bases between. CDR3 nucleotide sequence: TGCGCCAGACCGATCGACCAGGGGATCGGCACCTACGAGCAGTACTTC. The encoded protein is CARPIDQGIGTYEQYF.

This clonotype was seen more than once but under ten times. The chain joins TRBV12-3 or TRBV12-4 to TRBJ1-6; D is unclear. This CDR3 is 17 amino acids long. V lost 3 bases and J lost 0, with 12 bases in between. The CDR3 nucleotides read TGTGCCAGCAGTTTTCACGGGAGGAGCTCCTATAATTCACCCCTCCACTTT. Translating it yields CASSFHGRSSYNSPLHF.

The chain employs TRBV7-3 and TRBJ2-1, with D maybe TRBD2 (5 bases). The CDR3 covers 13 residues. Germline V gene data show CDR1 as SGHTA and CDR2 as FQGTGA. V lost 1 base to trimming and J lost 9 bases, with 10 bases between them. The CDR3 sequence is CASSLILAGEQFF. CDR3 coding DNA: TGTGCCAGCAGCTTAATTCTAGCAGGTGAGCAGTTCTTC.